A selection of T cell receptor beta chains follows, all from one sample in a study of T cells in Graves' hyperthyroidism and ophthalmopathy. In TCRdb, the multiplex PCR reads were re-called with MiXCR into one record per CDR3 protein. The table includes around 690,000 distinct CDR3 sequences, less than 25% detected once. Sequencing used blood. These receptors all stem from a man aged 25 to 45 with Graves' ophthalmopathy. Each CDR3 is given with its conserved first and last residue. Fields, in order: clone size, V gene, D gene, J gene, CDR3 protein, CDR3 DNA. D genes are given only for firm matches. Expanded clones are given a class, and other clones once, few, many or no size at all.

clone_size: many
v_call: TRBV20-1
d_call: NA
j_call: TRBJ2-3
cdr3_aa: CSAPTKGSADTQYF
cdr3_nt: TGCAGTGCCCCAACTAAGGGGTCAGCAGATACGCAGTATTTT

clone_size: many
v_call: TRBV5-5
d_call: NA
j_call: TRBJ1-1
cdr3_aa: CASSLVAGTLAFF
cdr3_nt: TGTGCCAGCAGCTTGGTGGCAGGTACCTTGGCTTTCTTT

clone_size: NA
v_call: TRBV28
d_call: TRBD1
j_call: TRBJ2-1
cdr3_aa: CASSWPGQRKSSYNEQFF
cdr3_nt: TGTGCCAGCAGCTGGCCGGGACAGAGAAAATCCTCCTACAATGAGCAGTTCTTC

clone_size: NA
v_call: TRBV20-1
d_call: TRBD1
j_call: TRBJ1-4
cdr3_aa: CSASGQGGEKLFF
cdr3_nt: TGCAGTGCTAGCGGGCAGGGGGGGGAAAAACTGTTTTTT

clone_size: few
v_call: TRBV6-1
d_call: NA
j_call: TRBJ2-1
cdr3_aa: CASSPGLSGGEQFF
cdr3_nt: TGTGCCAGCAGTCCGGGACTTAGCGGCGGTGAGCAGTTCTTC

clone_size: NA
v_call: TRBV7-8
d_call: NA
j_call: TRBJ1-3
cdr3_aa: CASSQDGASGNTIYF
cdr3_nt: TGCGCCAGCAGCCAAGATGGGGCCTCTGGAAACACCATATATTTT

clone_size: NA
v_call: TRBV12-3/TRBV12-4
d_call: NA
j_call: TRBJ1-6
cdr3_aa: CASSLSGADNSPLHF
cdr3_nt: TGTGCCAGCAGTTTGTCAGGGGCGGATAATTCACCCCTCCACTTT

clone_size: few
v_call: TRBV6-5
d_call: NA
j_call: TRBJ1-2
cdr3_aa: CASSYSRGNYGYTF
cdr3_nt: TGTGCCAGCAGTTACTCGAGGGGGAACTATGGCTACACCTTC

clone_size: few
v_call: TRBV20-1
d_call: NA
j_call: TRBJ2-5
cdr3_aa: CSASGRGDRETQYF
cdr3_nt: TGCAGTGCTTCAGGGAGGGGGGACCGAGAGACCCAGTACTTC

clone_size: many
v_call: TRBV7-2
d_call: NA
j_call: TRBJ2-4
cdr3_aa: CASSLGSAGQNIQYF
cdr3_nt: TGTGCCAGCAGCTTAGGGTCGGCAGGGCAGAACATTCAGTACTTC

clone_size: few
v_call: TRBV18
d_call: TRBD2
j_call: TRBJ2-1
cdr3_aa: CASSPPVGEGPRNEQFF
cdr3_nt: TGTGCCAGCTCACCACCCGTAGGGGAGGGCCCTCGGAATGAGCAGTTCTTC

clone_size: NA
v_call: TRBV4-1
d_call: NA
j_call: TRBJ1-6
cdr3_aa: CASSQPGTDNSPLHF
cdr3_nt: TGCGCCAGCAGCCAGCCCGGGACTGATAATTCACCCCTCCACTTT

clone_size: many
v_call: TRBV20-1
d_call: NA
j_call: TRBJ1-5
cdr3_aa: CSVPSARADQPQHF
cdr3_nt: TGCAGTGTTCCGAGCGCCAGGGCGGATCAGCCCCAGCATTTT

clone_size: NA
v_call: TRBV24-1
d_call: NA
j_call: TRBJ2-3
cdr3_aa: CATSDLQSGDTQYF
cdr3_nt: TGTGCCACCAGTGATTTGCAATCGGGAGATACGCAGTATTTT

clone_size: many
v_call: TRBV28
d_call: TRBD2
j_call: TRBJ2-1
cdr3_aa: CASSLVGEGLNAEQFF
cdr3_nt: TGTGCCAGCAGTTTGGTGGGGGAGGGCCTTAATGCTGAGCAGTTCTTC

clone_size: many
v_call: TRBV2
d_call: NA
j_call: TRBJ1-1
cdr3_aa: CASSEGRQNMNTEAFF
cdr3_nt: TGTGCCAGCAGTGAAGGGAGACAGAACATGAACACTGAAGCTTTCTTT

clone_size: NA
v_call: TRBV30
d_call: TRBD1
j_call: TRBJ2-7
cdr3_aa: CAWLTGTGTSYEQYF
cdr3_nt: TGTGCCTGGCTGACCGGGACAGGGACCTCCTACGAGCAGTACTTC

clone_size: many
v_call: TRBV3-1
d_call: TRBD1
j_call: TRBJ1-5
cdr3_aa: CASSQGGQGVWNQPQHF
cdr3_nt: TGTGCCAGCAGCCAAGGGGGCCAGGGGGTTTGGAATCAGCCCCAGCATTTT

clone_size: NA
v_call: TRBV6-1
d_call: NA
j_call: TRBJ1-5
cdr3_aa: CASSTQGNQPQHF
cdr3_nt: TGTGCCAGCAGTACCCAGGGGAATCAGCCCCAGCATTTT

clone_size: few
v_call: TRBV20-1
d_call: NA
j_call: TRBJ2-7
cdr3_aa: CSARVRRLAYEQYF
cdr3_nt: TGCAGTGCTAGAGTTCGCAGGTTAGCCTACGAGCAGTACTTC

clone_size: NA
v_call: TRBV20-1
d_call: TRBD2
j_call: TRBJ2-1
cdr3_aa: CSATWTSGRGGEQFF
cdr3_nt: TGCAGTGCTACGTGGACTAGCGGGAGGGGGGGTGAGCAGTTCTTC

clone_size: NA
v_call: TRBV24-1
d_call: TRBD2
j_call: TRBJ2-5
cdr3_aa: CATSDPTSGSYETQYF
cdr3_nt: TGTGCCACCAGTGACCCGACTAGCGGGAGTTATGAGACCCAGTACTTC

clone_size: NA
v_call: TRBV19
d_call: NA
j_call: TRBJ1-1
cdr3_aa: CASREIMNTEAFF
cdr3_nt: TGTGCCAGTAGAGAAATAATGAACACTGAAGCTTTCTTT

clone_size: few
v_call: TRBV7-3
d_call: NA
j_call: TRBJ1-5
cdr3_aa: CASSLTQRDGFLCPQHF
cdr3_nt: TGTGCCAGCAGCTTAACTCAACGGGACGGCTTTTTGTGTCCCCAGCATTTT

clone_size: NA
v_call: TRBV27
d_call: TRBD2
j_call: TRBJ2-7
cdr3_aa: CASSSLRMTSGRGLIYEQYF
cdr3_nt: TGTGCCAGCAGTTCCCTACGAATGACTAGCGGGAGGGGATTAATCTACGAGCAGTACTTC

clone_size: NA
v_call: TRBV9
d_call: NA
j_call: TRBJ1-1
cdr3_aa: CASSVEQDPNTEAFF
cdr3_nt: TGTGCCAGCAGCGTAGAACAGGATCCGAACACTGAAGCTTTCTTT

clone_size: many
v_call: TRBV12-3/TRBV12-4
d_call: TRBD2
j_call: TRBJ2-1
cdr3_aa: CASSWALAGAAYNEQFF
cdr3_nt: TGTGCCAGCAGTTGGGCCCTAGCGGGAGCTGCCTACAATGAGCAGTTCTTC

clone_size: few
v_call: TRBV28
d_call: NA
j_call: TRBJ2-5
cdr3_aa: CASSFSLAETQYF
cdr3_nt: TGTGCCAGCAGTTTCAGTCTGGCGGAGACCCAGTACTTC

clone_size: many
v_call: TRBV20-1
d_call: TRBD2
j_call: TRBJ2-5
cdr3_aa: CSARKTSWYQETQYF
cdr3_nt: TGCAGTGCCCGGAAGACTAGCTGGTACCAAGAGACCCAGTACTTC

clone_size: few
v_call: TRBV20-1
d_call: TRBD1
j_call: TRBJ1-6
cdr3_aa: CSARDQGGRSSPLHF
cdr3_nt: TGTAGTGCTAGAGATCAGGGGGGAAGGAGTTCACCCCTCCACTTT

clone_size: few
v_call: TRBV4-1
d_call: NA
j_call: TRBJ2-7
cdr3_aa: CASSQVTGPYEQYF
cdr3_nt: TGCGCCAGCAGCCAAGTTACGGGCCCCTACGAGCAGTACTTC

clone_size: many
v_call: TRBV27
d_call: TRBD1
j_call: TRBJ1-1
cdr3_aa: CASSIGRRTGPSYQAFF
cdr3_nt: TGTGCCAGCAGCATAGGAAGACGGACAGGCCCTTCATACCAAGCTTTCTTT

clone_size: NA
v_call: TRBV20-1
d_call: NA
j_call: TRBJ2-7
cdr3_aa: CSGGLAMDEQYF
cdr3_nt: TGCAGCGGTGGGCTAGCGATGGACGAGCAGTACTTC

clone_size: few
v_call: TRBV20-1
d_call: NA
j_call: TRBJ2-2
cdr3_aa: CSARPTGRAGELFF
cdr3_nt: TGCAGTGCTAGACCGACAGGGAGGGCCGGGGAGCTGTTTTTT

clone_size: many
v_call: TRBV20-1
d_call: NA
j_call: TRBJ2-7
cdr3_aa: CSARVQEQYF
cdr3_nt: TGCAGTGCTAGAGTTCAGGAGCAGTACTTC